Presented here are 24 T cell receptor beta chains from one specimen sequenced in a study of blood T cell repertoires in COVID-19. TCRdb keeps only in-frame clones here, not all; method: immunoSEQ multiplex PCR. This sample has roughly 230,000 clones, with approximately 85% found just once. Sequenced material: peripheral blood. The source is a man aged 50 to 59 with COVID-19, enrolled during active disease.

This clone was seen only once. The CDR3 protein is CASRNIQGSTYEQYF. The CDR3 bases are TGTGCCAGCAGAAATATACAGGGATCCACCTACGAGCAGTACTTC. J is TRBJ2-7 and V is TRBV6-6; weak D call: TRBD1 (6 bases). Germline loops: CDR1 MNHNY, CDR2 SVGAGI (reference sequence). Between the trimmed V and J ends, which lost 6 bases and 2 bases, there was a span of 17 bases. This CDR3 is built from 15 residues.

CDR3 residues: CASKGAADAFF. DNA for the CDR3: TGTGCCAGTAAGGGGGCGGCCGATGCTTTCTTT. The J gene is TRBJ1-1, the V gene TRBV6-5; 7 bases map to TRBD1. Per germline, CDR1 MNHEY and CDR2 SVGAGI. The CDR3 covers 11 residues. The junction had 9 bases not matched to a gene; V was cut back by 9 bases and J by 11 bases.

The chain has TRBV3-1 (or the pseudogene TRBV3-2) and TRBJ2-1; D not certain. CDR1 is LGHDT, CDR2 YNNKEL, per germline (reference sequence). The CDR3 runs 12 residues. V gave up 6 bases and J gave up 10 bases, with 13 bases separating them. In nucleotides, the CDR3 is TGTGCCAGCAGTTACACGTTATCGGAGCAGTTCTTC. Amino acid sequence: CASSYTLSEQFF.

The rearrangement uses TRBV7-6 and TRBJ2-1; TRBD2 matches at 11 bases. With V trimmed by 2 bases and J by 4 bases, 1 base remained unmatched. Germline V CDR1 and CDR2: SGHVS, FNYEAQ. The CDR3 totals 15 residues. CDR3 in DNA: TGTGCCAGCAGCTTAACTAGCGGGGGTTACAATGAGCAGTTCTTC. Amino acid sequence: CASSLTSGGYNEQFF. The full variable domain, its missing parts supplied by reference TRBV7-6 and TRBJ2-1, is GAGVSQSPRYKVTKRGQDVALRCDPISGHVSLYWYRQALGQGPEFLTYFNYEAQQDKSGLPNDRFSAERPEGSISTLTIQRTEQRDSAMYRCASSLTSGGYNEQFFGPGTRLTVL.

The CDR3 coding sequence is TGTGCCACCAGTGATTTAAGAGAGGACACCTTATTCTACGAGCAGTACTTC. Protein: CATSDLREDTLFYEQYF. The rearrangement uses TRBV24-1 and TRBJ2-7; tentative D call: TRBD1 (5 bases). The germline V and J ends were trimmed by 1 base and 3 bases, with 18 bases remaining between them. Germline CDR1 is KGHDR and CDR2 is SFDVKD. CDR3 length: 17 residues.

The V gene is TRBV4-1, the J gene TRBJ2-5, with a weak D call TRBD1 (6 bases). The CDR3 is 15 amino acids. V shed 1 base and J shed 4 bases, with 13 bases lying between them. CDR1 and CDR2 (germline): MGHRA, YSYEKL. CDR3 region: CASSQGTGIGETQYF. DNA for the CDR3: TGCGCCAGCAGCCAAGGTACAGGGATTGGAGAGACCCAGTACTTC.

J is TRBJ1-1 and V is TRBV12-2; TRBD1, the table's D call, was not compared with the DNA. TRBV12-2 is annotated as a pseudogene. This CDR3 is built from 15 residues. The CDR3 coding sequence is TGTGCAAGTCGCGGGGGAGACTCGGGACAGCCTGAAGCTTTCTTT. Its protein product is CASRGGDSGQPEAFF.

CDR3 sequence (DNA): TGTGCCAGCAGCTTGAGCGGTGGAGGGAACGAGCAGTACTTC. Translated: CASSLSGGGNEQYF. This sequence joins TRBV5-4 and TRBJ2-7; weak D call: TRBD2 (6 bases). The V and J ends lost 1 base and 5 bases respectively, with 13 bases between them. The CDR3 runs to 14 residues. Looked up from germline, CDR1 is SGHNT and CDR2 is YYREEE (reference sequence).

This clone was seen only once. The rearrangement uses TRBV5-1 and TRBJ2-7, with D possibly being TRBD1 (6 bases). V dropped 2 bases and J dropped 5 bases, with 11 bases sitting between them. The CDR3 length is 13 residues. The germline V gene encodes CDR1 SGHRS and CDR2 YFSETQ. The DNA for the CDR3 is TGCGCCAGCAGCTTTAACAGGGTGGACGAGCAGTACTTC. Amino acids: CASSFNRVDEQYF.

The genes are TRBV24-1 and TRBJ2-5, with 9 bases matching TRBD1. This CDR3 has 15 amino acids. Trimming at V came to 4 bases and at J to 6 bases, leaving 8 bases not matched to a gene. Germline CDR1 is KGHDR and CDR2 is SFDVKD. CDR3 loop: CATSDQDRGGKTQYF. The DNA for the CDR3 is TGTGCCACCAGTGACCAGGACAGGGGAGGGAAGACCCAGTACTTC.

This clone has only one observation. This chain uses TRBV6-5 with TRBJ1-1, with TRBD1 matching over 7 bases. After removal of 5 bases from V and 0 bases from J, the junction contained 6 bases not matched to a gene. The CDR3 is made up of 15 amino acids. CDR1 MNHEY and CDR2 SVGAGI come from the germline V gene. The CDR3 coding sequence is TGTGCCAGCAGTCACCAGGACAGGTTGAACACTGAAGCTTTCTTT. Encoded protein: CASSHQDRLNTEAFF.

This rearrangement joins TRBV7-8 to TRBJ2-1; tentative D call: TRBD2 (5 bases). The V and J ends lost 7 bases and 10 bases respectively, with 17 bases between them. CDR1 SGHVS and CDR2 FQNEAQ come from the germline V gene. This CDR3 contains 13 residues. DNA for the CDR3: TGTGCCAGCAACGAATTTCTGGGCGGGGAGCAGTTCTTC. It translates to CASNEFLGGEQFF. The variable domain in full, with the rest retrieved from reference TRBV7-8 and TRBJ2-1, is GAGVSQSPRYKVAKRGQDVALRCDPISGHVSLFWYQQALGQGPEFLTYFQNEAQLDKSGLPSDRFFAERPEGSVSTLKIQRTQQEDSAVYLCASNEFLGGEQFFGPGTRLTVL.

The V call is TRBV9, the J call TRBJ2-2, with D hard to call. The CDR3 contains 12 residues. The V gene's germline CDR1 is SGDLS and CDR2 YYNGEE. V was trimmed by 4 bases and J by 5 bases, leaving 6 bases between them. The CDR3 DNA reads TGTGCCAGCAGCTCCCGGACCGGGGAGCTGTTTTTT. Protein sequence: CASSSRTGELFF.

This chain uses TRBV6-5 with TRBJ1-2; possible D gene TRBD1, 5 bases. Germline loops: CDR1 MNHEY, CDR2 SVGAGI. The CDR3 spans 14 residues. V gave up 6 bases and J gave up 4 bases, with 15 bases separating them. The DNA of the CDR3 is TGTGCCAGCAGAACCGGACATTCTCTCTATGGCTACACCTTC. Its translation: CASRTGHSLYGYTF.

V and J are TRBV5-8 and TRBJ1-3; no clear D gene. V lost 0 bases to trimming and J lost 2 bases, with 6 bases between them. CDR1 and CDR2 from the germline V gene are SGHTS and YDEGEE. CDR3 length: 14 amino acids. The CDR3 region is CASSLGLTGNTIYF. DNA for the CDR3: TGTGCCAGCAGCTTGGGACTAACTGGAAACACCATATATTTT.

This clone was seen a few times. V usage is TRBV7-6 and J usage is TRBJ1-2, with 7 bases identical to TRBD1. The CDR3 sequence is 13 residues long. Germline lookup yields CDR1 SGHVS and CDR2 FNYEAQ. With 4 bases clipped from V and 6 bases from J, the junction kept 5 bases outside the gene matches. CDR3 sequence: CASSYLQGDGYTF. CDR3 DNA: TGTGCCAGCAGCTACCTGCAGGGGGATGGCTACACCTTC. The full variable domain, rest sourced from reference TRBV7-6 and TRBJ1-2, is GAGVSQSPRYKVTKRGQDVALRCDPISGHVSLYWYRQALGQGPEFLTYFNYEAQQDKSGLPNDRFSAERPEGSISTLTIQRTEQRDSAMYRCASSYLQGDGYTFGSGTRLTVV.

This chain uses TRBV9 with TRBJ1-1, with D uncertain. The CDR3 has 12 residues. Trimming took off 4 bases at V and 0 bases at J, with 4 bases between the two ends. Looked up from germline, CDR1 is SGDLS and CDR2 is YYNGEE. CDR3 loop: CASSTVNTEAFF. The CDR3 nucleotides are TGTGCCAGCAGCACAGTGAACACTGAAGCTTTCTTT.

The chain links TRBV7-2 to TRBJ2-1, with 10 positions matching TRBD2. Germline loops: CDR1 SGHTA, CDR2 FQGNSA. CDR3 length: 15 residues. V trimming: 5 bases; J trimming: 8 bases; junction bases outside the gene matches: 9. The CDR3 DNA follows: TGTGCCAGCAGCCCAATCAAGCGGGGGGGCGATGAGCAGTTCTTC. Protein: CASSPIKRGGDEQFF.

J is TRBJ2-4 and V is TRBV28; 8 positions agree with TRBD1. The junction had 5 bases not matched to a gene; V was cut back by 4 bases and J by 6 bases. This CDR3 has 14 residues. Germline assignment: CDR1 MDHEN and CDR2 SYDVKM. The CDR3 DNA reads as TGTGCCAGCAGTTCCTCCGGACAGGGAAACATTCAGTACTTC. Translation: CASSSSGQGNIQYF.

V usage is TRBV2 and J usage is TRBJ1-6; no reliable D call. Trimming took off 6 bases at V and 8 bases at J, with 14 bases between the two ends. CDR3 length: 14 amino acids. CDR1 SNHLY and CDR2 FYNNEI come from the germline V gene. CDR3 protein: CASRARRLDSPLHF. CDR3 nucleotide sequence: TGTGCCAGCAGAGCGAGGCGTCTCGATTCACCCCTCCACTTT.

The rearrangement links TRBV7-8 to TRBJ1-5, with D possibly being TRBD1 (5 bases). CDR1 and CDR2 from the germline V gene are SGHVS and FQNEAQ. This CDR3 comprises 13 residues. V gave up 5 bases and J gave up 4 bases, with 9 bases separating them. Written as DNA, the CDR3 is TGTGCCAGCAGCCTACAGGAGAATCAGCCCCAGCATTTT. Encoded protein: CASSLQENQPQHF.

The chain recombines TRBV28 with TRBJ2-2; the match to TRBD1 covers 9 bases. The CDR3 spans 15 residues. Unmatched junction bases numbered 6, after V lost 2 bases and J lost 8 bases. Germline V gene lookup returns CDR1 MDHEN and CDR2 SYDVKM. CDR3 nucleotide sequence: TGTGCCAGCAGTTTACTACAGGGGGCAGTGGGGGAGCTGTTTTTT. Protein sequence: CASSLLQGAVGELFF.

This sequence joins TRBV12-3 or TRBV12-4 and TRBJ1-2, with D perhaps matching TRBD1 (6 bases). V lost 6 bases to trimming and J lost 2 bases, with 10 bases between them. The CDR3 loop spans 13 amino acids. The CDR3 sequence: CASSPTGNYGYTF. Written as DNA, the CDR3 is TGTGCCAGCAGCCCAACAGGGAACTATGGCTACACCTTC.

This chain links TRBV27 with TRBJ2-1, with 8 bases matching TRBD1. The CDR3 has 16 residues. V lost 9 bases and J lost 4; bases outside the gene matches: 14. Germline CDR1 MNHEY, CDR2 SMNVEV (reference sequence). The CDR3 DNA is TGTGCCAGTACGTACCGAGCCGGGACAGGTTACAATGAGCAGTTCTTC. This translates into CASTYRAGTGYNEQFF.